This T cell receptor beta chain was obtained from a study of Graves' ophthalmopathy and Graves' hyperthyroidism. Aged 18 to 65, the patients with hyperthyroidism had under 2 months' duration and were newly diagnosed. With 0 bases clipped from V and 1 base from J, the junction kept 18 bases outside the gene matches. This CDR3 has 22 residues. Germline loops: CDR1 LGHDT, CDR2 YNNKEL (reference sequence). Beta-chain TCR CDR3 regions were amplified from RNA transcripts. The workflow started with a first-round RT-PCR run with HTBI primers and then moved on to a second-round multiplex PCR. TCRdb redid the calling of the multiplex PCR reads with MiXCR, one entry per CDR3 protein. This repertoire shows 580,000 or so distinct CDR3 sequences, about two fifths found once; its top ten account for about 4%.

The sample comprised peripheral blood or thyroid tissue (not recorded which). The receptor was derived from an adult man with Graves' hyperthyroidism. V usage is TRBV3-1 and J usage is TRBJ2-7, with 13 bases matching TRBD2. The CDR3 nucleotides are TGTGCCAGCAGCCAAGAGTTTGGCGGCCCGGGACTAGCGGGGTTTGCGTCCTACGAGCAGTACTTC. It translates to CASSQEFGGPGLAGFASYEQYF.